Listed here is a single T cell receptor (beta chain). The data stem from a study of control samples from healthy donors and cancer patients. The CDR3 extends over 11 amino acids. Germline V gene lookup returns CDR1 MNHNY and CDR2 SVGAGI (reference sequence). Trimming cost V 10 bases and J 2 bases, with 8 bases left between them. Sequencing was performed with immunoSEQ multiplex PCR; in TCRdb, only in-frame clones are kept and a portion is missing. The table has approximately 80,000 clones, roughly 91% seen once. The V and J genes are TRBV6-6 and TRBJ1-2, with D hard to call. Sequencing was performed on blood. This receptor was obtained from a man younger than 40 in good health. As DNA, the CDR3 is TGTGCCACGCGTGGGAACTATGGCTACACCTTC. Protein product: CATRGNYGYTF.